The next 9 T cell receptor beta chains were all read from a single sample in a study of T cell responses to AZD1222 COVID-19 vaccine. Clones were sequenced by immunoSEQ multiplex PCR, and TCRdb holds only the in-frame ones, with some missing. The sample yields more than 75,000 clones, approximately 90% seen once. The sample here was peripheral blood, taken 28 days after the second AZD1222 dose. These TCRs come from an adult who received the AZD1222 COVID-19 vaccine.

The V and J genes are TRBV24-1 and TRBJ1-2; 10 positions agree with TRBD1. The CDR3 sequence is 16 residues long. Germline lookup yields CDR1 KGHDR and CDR2 SFDVKD. V trimming: 2 bases; J trimming: 3 bases; junction bases outside the gene matches: 5. For the CDR3, the DNA is TGTGCCACCAGTGATTGGGGACAGGGGAGAGACTATGGCTACACCTTC. Its protein product is CATSDWGQGRDYGYTF.

V usage is TRBV3-1 (or the pseudogene TRBV3-2) and J usage is TRBJ1-2; D is unclear. Looked up from germline, CDR1 is LGHDT and CDR2 is YNNKEL (reference sequence). The CDR3 spans 9 residues. CDR3 amino acids: CGEPRGYTF. CDR3 DNA: TGTGGTGAGCCGAGGGGCTACACCTTC.

The chain employs TRBV12-5 and TRBJ2-2; TRBD1 might be the D (5 bases). With 5 bases removed from V and 0 bases from J, the gap between germline ends came to 13 bases. Germline loops: CDR1 LGHNT, CDR2 FRNRAP. The CDR3 covers 16 residues. CDR3 sequence reads: CASGHDSTANTGELFF. The CDR3 DNA is TGTGCTAGTGGTCACGACAGCACCGCGAACACCGGGGAGCTGTTTTTT.

V usage is TRBV11-3 and J usage is TRBJ2-1; 7 nucleotides agree with TRBD1. J lost 2 bases, V lost 0 bases, and 1 base had no gene match. The CDR3 covers 15 residues. CDR1 and CDR2 from the germline V gene are SGHNT and YENEEA. DNA for the CDR3: TGTGCCAGCAGCTTAGAACAGGGGACCTACAATGAGCAGTTCTTC. Amino acid sequence: CASSLEQGTYNEQFF.

This clone was observed once. V is TRBV5-1 and J is TRBJ2-7; D possibly corresponds to TRBD1 (5 bases). The CDR3 has 12 residues. The germline V and J ends were trimmed by 1 base and 7 bases, with 9 bases remaining between them. Germline V gene lookup returns CDR1 SGHRS and CDR2 YFSETQ. For the CDR3, the DNA is TGCGCCAGCAGCTTGAGGGGCGATGAGCAGTACTTC. Translating it yields CASSLRGDEQYF.

The chain couples TRBV14 to TRBJ1-6, with a weak D call TRBD1 (5 bases). The CDR3 loop spans 12 amino acids. The germline V gene has CDR1 SGHDN and CDR2 FVKESK. V shed 5 bases and J shed 16 bases, with 15 bases lying between them. This chain's CDR3 is CASSYKGTPLHF. The CDR3 region has the DNA TGTGCCAGCAGCTACAAAGGGACTCCGCTCCACTTT. The entire variable domain, with the rest obtained from reference TRBV14 and TRBJ1-6, is as follows: EAGVTQFPSHSVIEKGQTVTLRCDPISGHDNLYWYRRVMGKEIKFLLHFVKESKQDESGMPNNRFLAERTGGTYSTLKVQPAELEDSGVYFCASSYKGTPLHFGNGTRLTVT.

The chain joins TRBV29-1 to TRBJ2-7; D perhaps matches TRBD1 (6 bases). The germline V and J ends were trimmed by 3 bases and 6 bases, with 18 bases remaining between them. This CDR3 is built from 14 residues. Germline loops: CDR1 SQVTM, CDR2 ANQGSEA. The CDR3 region is CSVDASGVGFEQYF. In DNA, the CDR3 is TGCAGCGTTGATGCCTCAGGGGTAGGGTTCGAGCAGTACTTC.

The rearrangement links TRBV30 to TRBJ2-1; a weak D match, TRBD2 (6 bases). The CDR3 totals 14 residues. Germline loops: CDR1 GTSNPN, CDR2 SVGIG (reference sequence). With 0 bases removed from V and 5 bases from J, the gap between germline ends came to 11 bases. This CDR3 reads CAWSVPGVDNEQFF. Here the CDR3 DNA reads TGTGCCTGGAGTGTTCCGGGGGTTGACAATGAGCAGTTCTTC. The whole variable domain, filled in from reference TRBV30 and TRBJ2-1, reads SQTIHQWPATLVQPVGSPLSLECTVEGTSNPNLYWYRQAAGRGLQLLFYSVGIGQISSEVPQNLSASRPQDRQFILSSKKLLLSDSGFYLCAWSVPGVDNEQFFGPGTRLTVL.

CDR3 nucleotides: TGTGCCAGCATGAAATCCTGGGGTAATTCACCCCTCCACTTT. Residues: CASMKSWGNSPLHF. The chain is built from TRBV28 and TRBJ1-6; unclear D gene. The CDR3 totals 14 residues. The V gene lost 7 bases and the J gene lost 6 bases, with 13 bases spanning the gap. CDR1 is MDHEN and CDR2 is SYDVKM in the germline V gene. Full variable domain (remainder filled in from reference TRBV28 and TRBJ1-6): DVKVTQSSRYLVKRTGEKVFLECVQDMDHENMFWYRQDPGLGLRLIYFSYDVKMKEKGDIPEGYSVSREKKERFSLILESASTNQTSMYLCASMKSWGNSPLHFGNGTRLTVT.